The TCR beta chain described here comes from a study of blood T cells in healthy people across ages. Donors each provided 8 to 10 milliliters of peripheral blood. Study-level results: Diversity was higher, and naive CD4+ cells more numerous, in long-lived donors than in aged donors. With age, beta diversity per million T cells declined roughly linearly, significantly by about 40.

J was trimmed by 3 bases and V by 4 bases; bases with no gene match: 9. CDR1 and CDR2 from the germline V gene are SGHTA and FQGNSA. The length of the CDR3 is 16 residues. Using a J-beta primer mix together with a sample-barcoded 5' primer, a second PCR was run for about 6 to 12 cycles. The template-switch adaptor, which had 12 random nucleotides, put a tag on each cDNA molecule. TCRdb itself ran the 5' RACE reads through MiXCR, one entry per CDR3 protein. This table holds around 970,000 distinct CDR3 sequences, 51% found once. This clonotype was counted between two and nine times. No antigen is known for it.

The receptor was derived from a woman aged 55-75 years in good health. The chain links TRBV7-2 to TRBJ2-3, with 8 bases fitting TRBD1. The sequencing input was blood. This CDR3 is CASSSRTGRLTDTQYF. The CDR3, as DNA: TGTGCCAGCAGCTCTAGGACAGGGAGGTTAACAGATACGCAGTATTTT.